Sequencing of this T cell receptor beta chain was carried out in a study of blood T cells in healthy people across ages. Background on the study: The template switching approach captured approximately one barcoded beta molecule for every two T cells. The study, taken as a whole, reports: Donors of long life had a larger count of naive CD4+ cells and greater diversity than aged donors.

About this clonotype itself: Its antigen remains unknown.

The authors ran a second PCR of about 7 to 11 cycles using a sample-barcoded 5' primer and a J-beta primer mix. Each CDR3 protein gets one entry after TCRdb re-called the 5' RACE reads with MiXCR. The data show about 680,000 distinct CDR3 sequences, roughly 49% seen once. The specimen sequenced was blood. The sequence derives from an older woman in good health.

The CDR3 sequence: CASSPRMGSGANVLTF. The CDR3 DNA follows: TGTGCCAGCAGCCCACGAATGGGCTCTGGGGCCAACGTCCTGACTTTC. The chain recombines TRBV9 with TRBJ2-6; D not resolved. Germline V CDR1 and CDR2: SGDLS, YYNGEE. Trimming left V 4 bases short and J 0 bases short, with 11 bases between. The CDR3 covers 16 residues.